This T cell receptor (beta chain) was found in a study of breast tumors, draining lymph nodes, adjacent tissues. Study-level points and caveats: Compared with lymph nodes, tumors were less diverse; compared with nontumor tissue, more. That most tumor T cells come from lymph nodes remained unproven.

Samples came from axillary lymph nodes draining the breast cancer. Worth noting for this clonotype: Its antigen is unknown.

The CDR3 is 15 residues long. Germline CDR1 is SEHNR and CDR2 is FQNEAQ (reference sequence). The V gene lost 0 bases and the J gene lost 2 bases, with 10 bases spanning the gap. TCRdb re-called the multiplex PCR reads with MiXCR, one entry per CDR3 protein. Among 170,000 or so distinct CDR3 sequences listed, about 30% were seen once. The receptor was derived from a female donor with breast cancer. Some clones in this sample may be carry-over from other donors' samples. Sequencing was done on a sample of axillary lymph node tissue. The genes are TRBV7-9 and TRBJ1-1; D unresolved. The CDR3 coding sequence is TGTGCCAGCAGCTTAGCGCGCACCACAAACACTGAAGCTTTCTTT. Translating it yields CASSLARTTNTEAFF. Based on the CDR3 plus reference TRBV7-9 and TRBJ1-1, the full variable domain is DTGVSQNPRHKITKRGQNVTFRCDPISEHNRLYWYRQTLGQGPEFLTYFQNEAQLEKSRLLSDRFSAERPKGSFSTLEIQRTEQGDSAMYLCASSLARTTNTEAFFGQGTRLTVV.